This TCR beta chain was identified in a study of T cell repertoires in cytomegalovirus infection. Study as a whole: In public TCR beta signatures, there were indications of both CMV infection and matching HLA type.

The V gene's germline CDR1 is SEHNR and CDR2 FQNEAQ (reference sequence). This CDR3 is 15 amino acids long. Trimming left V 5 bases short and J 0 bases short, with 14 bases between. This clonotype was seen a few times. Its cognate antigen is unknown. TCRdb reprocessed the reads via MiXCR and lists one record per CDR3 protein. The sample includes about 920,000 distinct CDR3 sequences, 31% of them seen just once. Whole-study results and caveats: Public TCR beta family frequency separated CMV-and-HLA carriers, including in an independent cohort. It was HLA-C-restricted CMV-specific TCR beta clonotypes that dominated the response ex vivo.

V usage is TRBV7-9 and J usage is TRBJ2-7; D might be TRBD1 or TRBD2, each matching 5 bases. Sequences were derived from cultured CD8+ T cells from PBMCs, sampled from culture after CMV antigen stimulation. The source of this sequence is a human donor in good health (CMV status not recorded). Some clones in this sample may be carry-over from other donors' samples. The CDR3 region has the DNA TGTGCCAGCAGCCACTCTGGGGACCGCTCCTACGAGCAGTACGTC. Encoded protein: CASSHSGDRSYEQYV.